This T cell receptor beta chain was recorded in a study of radiation and T cells in renal cell carcinoma. Looking at the study overall: Nephrectomy followed 15 Gy stereotactic body radiation by 4 weeks. The study, taken as a whole, reports: In blood, top tumor clones expanded by 2 weeks, shrinking by 4. No pretreatment tumor biopsies were available for baseline clonotypes.

Germline CDR1 reads SGHDT; CDR2 reads YYEEEE. The ends were cut back, 5 bases at V and 0 bases at J, with 15 bases in the middle. This CDR3 contains 15 residues. On this clone itself: Its target is not known.

Clones were read by immunoSEQ multiplex PCR, and TCRdb kept only the in-frame ones, dropping some. The sample holds more than 100,000 clones, about 88% seen once. As for time point: blood 2 weeks post-SBRT. Treatment of the sample: 15 Gy SBRT to primary tumor, nephrectomy 4 weeks later. Radiation-treated patients gave blood at baseline, week 2 and week 4. This sequence was found in a woman in her seventies with renal cell carcinoma. The material sequenced was blood, taken from a patient whose treatment included radiotherapy and nephrectomy. This sequence joins TRBV5-6 and TRBJ2-7, with D possibly matching TRBD1 (7 bases). The CDR3 protein is CASRGGTASSYEQYF. DNA of the CDR3: TGTGCCAGCAGGGGCGGGACAGCAAGCTCCTACGAGCAGTACTTC.